This is a list of T cell receptor beta chains from one sample in a study of metastatic and nonmetastatic thyroid tumors. MiXCR reprocessed the PCR reads for TCRdb. The table has some 10,000 clones, 11% seen once. Material for sequencing was tumor tissue. The receptors derive from a female donor with papillary thyroid cancer or a benign thyroid nodule (not recorded which). Some clones in this sample may be carry-over from other donors' samples. Each CDR3 is given with its conserved first and last residue. D genes are given only for firm matches. Clone size appears in some rows only: once, few, many, or a class for an expanded clone.

abundance,v_gene,d_gene,j_gene,CDR3aa,CDR3nt
many,TRBV18,NA,TRBJ2-5,CASSPGETQYF,TGTGCCAGCTCACCAGGCGAGACCCAGTACTTC
many,TRBV28,NA,TRBJ2-7,CASSSPMGFSEQYF,TGTGCCAGCAGTTCCCCAATGGGATTCTCCGAGCAGTACTTC
many,TRBV20-1,TRBD2,TRBJ2-3,CSARDWRTSGRPSTDTQYF,TGCAGTGCTAGAGATTGGCGGACTAGCGGGAGGCCTAGCACAGATACGCAGTATTTT
NA,TRBV10-2,NA,TRBJ1-5,CASSELNLSNQPQHF,TGCGCCAGCAGTGAGTTGAATCTTAGCAATCAGCCCCAGCATTTT
many,TRBV20-1,TRBD1,TRBJ2-4,CSAREISPPGQGVSIQYF,TGCAGTGCTAGAGAGATCTCGCCCCCGGGACAGGGGGTCAGCATTCAGTACTTC
few,TRBV6-2/TRBV6-3,NA,TRBJ2-6,CASSHGTGPFGANVLTF,TGTGCCAGCAGTCACGGGACTGGGCCGTTTGGGGCCAACGTCCTGACTTTC
medium-sized,TRBV28,NA,TRBJ1-4,CASRLDSWGFATNEKLFF,TGTGCCAGCAGACTTGATTCGTGGGGTTTCGCAACTAATGAAAAACTGTTTTTT
many,TRBV4-2,NA,TRBJ2-7,CASSQGQRGLNVYEQYF,TGTGCCAGCAGCCAAGGTCAGAGGGGACTTAACGTCTACGAGCAGTACTTC
medium-sized,TRBV6-1,TRBD2,TRBJ2-7,CASSEGGSGTYEQYF,TGTGCCAGCAGTGAAGGCGGCAGCGGGACCTACGAGCAGTACTTC
many,TRBV9,NA,TRBJ2-1,CASSVGVSDNEQFF,TGTGCCAGCAGCGTAGGGGTTTCGGATAATGAGCAGTTCTTC
many,TRBV5-6,NA,TRBJ1-5,CASSLKPNQPQHF,TGTGCCAGCAGCTTGAAGCCCAATCAGCCCCAGCATTTT
medium-sized,TRBV6-1,NA,TRBJ1-2,CASSETSVGYTF,TGTGCCAGCAGTGAAACGAGTGTGGGCTACACCTTC
NA,TRBV6-4,TRBD1,TRBJ1-4,CASSTRRRGSGGSGGTNEELFF,TGTGCCAGCAGTACCAGGAGACGGGGGTCAGGGGGCTCGGGAGGTACTAATGAAGAACTGTTTTTT
many,TRBV20-1,NA,TRBJ1-6,CSSEESSYNSPLHF,TGCAGTTCAGAGGAGAGCTCCTATAATTCACCCCTCCACTTT
NA,TRBV28,NA,TRBJ2-1,CASSFHGGSYNEQFF,TGTGCCAGCAGTTTCCACGGGGGCTCCTACAATGAGCAGTTCTTC
many,TRBV20-1,NA,TRBJ2-7,CSAPVVGSEQYF,TGCAGTGCCCCGGTAGTAGGTTCCGAGCAGTACTTC
medium-sized,TRBV2,NA,TRBJ1-6,CASSRDLSSPLHF,TGTGCCAGCAGCCGAGATCTTAGTTCACCCCTCCACTTT
many,TRBV4-1,TRBD2,TRBJ2-1,CASSQDRTSGHWNEQFF,TGCGCCAGCAGCCAAGACCGGACTAGCGGCCATTGGAATGAGCAGTTCTTC
few,TRBV28,NA,TRBJ2-6,CASSRPGANVLTF,TGTGCCAGCAGCCGACCCGGGGCCAACGTCCTGACTTTC
many,TRBV20-1,TRBD2,TRBJ2-1,CSASEREVYNEQFF,TGCAGTGCTTCGGAGCGGGAGGTCTACAATGAGCAGTTCTTC
many,TRBV7-8,TRBD2,TRBJ2-1,CASSLTGGPGNEQFF,TGTGCCAGCAGCTTAACGGGGGGGCCCGGCAATGAGCAGTTCTTC
NA,TRBV11-3,NA,TRBJ1-1,CASSPGSNTEAFF,TGTGCCAGCAGCCCCGGGTCGAACACTGAAGCTTTCTTT
medium-sized,TRBV27,NA,TRBJ2-3,CASSPGTVRGDTQYF,TGTGCCAGCAGTCCGGGGACTGTACGGGGAGATACGCAGTATTTT
medium-sized,TRBV2,TRBD1,TRBJ1-1,CASSERGRLTEAFF,TGTGCCAGCAGTGAGAGGGGGCGCTTAACTGAAGCTTTCTTT
many,TRBV19,TRBD1,TRBJ2-3,CASSIDRGFGTDTQYF,TGTGCCAGTAGTATTGACAGGGGGTTCGGCACAGATACGCAGTATTTT
many,TRBV2,TRBD1,TRBJ1-4,CASSERQQGWGEKLFF,TGTGCCAGCAGTGAGAGACAACAGGGGTGGGGTGAAAAACTGTTTTTT
medium-sized,TRBV6-6,NA,TRBJ1-3,CASSYSDGRGAGNTIYF,TGTGCCAGCAGTTATTCCGATGGTAGGGGGGCAGGAAACACCATATATTTT
many,TRBV20-1,NA,TRBJ2-4,CSATVGEDIQYF,TGCAGTGCTACAGTTGGGGAGGACATTCAGTACTTC
few,TRBV27,TRBD1,TRBJ1-1,CASSLSPSGGTEAFF,TGTGCCAGCAGTTTAAGCCCTTCAGGGGGGACTGAAGCTTTCTTT
NA,TRBV9,NA,TRBJ2-3,CANSVAEHEGDTRYF,TGTGCCAACAGTGTAGCGGAACATGAAGGGGATACGCGGTATTTT
many,TRBV7-2,TRBD2,TRBJ2-5,CASSLGASGQETQYF,TGTGCCAGCAGCCTTGGGGCTAGCGGCCAAGAGACCCAGTACTTC
few,TRBV6-5,NA,TRBJ1-3,CASSLSGSGNTIYF,TGTGCCAGCAGTTTAAGTGGATCTGGAAACACCATATATTTT
many,TRBV7-8,NA,TRBJ1-6,CASRKSRDTTYNSPLHF,TGTGCCAGCAGAAAGAGCCGGGACACTACTTATAATTCACCCCTCCACTTT
many,TRBV7-9,NA,TRBJ2-1,CASSLAMWNTPPEQFF,TGTGCCAGCAGCTTAGCTATGTGGAACACCCCCCCTGAGCAGTTCTTC
many,TRBV7-3,NA,TRBJ2-3,CASSPSGDTQYF,TGTGCCAGCAGCCCCTCCGGGGATACGCAGTATTTT
NA,TRBV7-6,NA,TRBJ2-5,CASSGAGQTQWTRYF,TGTGCCAGCAGCGGAGCGGGACAGACCCAATGGACCCGGTACTTC
medium-sized,TRBV6-1,TRBD2,TRBJ2-1,CASSDWDYDEQFF,TGTGCCAGCAGTGATTGGGACTACGATGAGCAGTTCTTC
many,TRBV9,NA,TRBJ2-5,CASSVVGNRDETQYF,TGTGCCAGCAGCGTAGTTGGTAACAGGGATGAGACCCAGTACTTC
few,TRBV28,NA,TRBJ2-1,CASSQRGYNEQFF,TGTGCCAGCAGTCAAAGGGGGTACAATGAGCAGTTCTTC
many,TRBV20-1,NA,TRBJ1-3,CSATPPGTNTIYF,TGCAGTGCTACCCCCCCCGGGACAAACACCATATATTTT
many,TRBV12-3/TRBV12-4,NA,TRBJ1-6,CASSRVNSPLHF,TGTGCCAGCTCCAGGGTTAATTCACCCCTCCACTTT
many,TRBV29-1,TRBD2,TRBJ2-1,CSVPAGGPNEQFF,TGCAGCGTTCCAGCGGGAGGGCCGAATGAGCAGTTCTTC
medium-sized,TRBV19,NA,TRBJ1-5,CASSIDPFNQPQHF,TGTGCCAGTAGTATAGATCCCTTTAATCAGCCCCAGCATTTT
many,TRBV27,TRBD2,TRBJ2-1,CASSLSLAGWNEQFF,TGTGCCAGCAGTTTATCCCTAGCGGGGTGGAATGAGCAGTTCTTC
few,TRBV28,NA,TRBJ2-7,CASSLVGQATRQYF,TGTGCCAGCAGTTTGGTCGGACAAGCTACGAGACAGTACTTC
medium-sized,TRBV12-3/TRBV12-4,TRBD1,TRBJ1-1,CASSLDRVGSEAFF,TGTGCCAGCAGTCTGGACAGGGTCGGCTCTGAAGCTTTCTTT
medium-sized,TRBV27,NA,TRBJ2-3,CASSLKLSTDTQYF,TGTGCCAGCAGTTTAAAGCTTAGCACAGATACGCAGTATTTT
many,TRBV4-1,NA,TRBJ1-2,CASSQDGQTRYGYTF,TGCGCCAGCAGCCAAGATGGACAGACACGCTATGGCTACACCTTC
medium-sized,TRBV24-1,NA,TRBJ2-3,CATSAGRGGGDTQYF,TGTGCCACCAGTGCGGGTCGGGGAGGGGGAGATACGCAGTATTTT
many,TRBV30,NA,TRBJ2-1,CAWGHTSVQFF,TGTGCCTGGGGTCATACAAGCGTGCAGTTCTTC
many,TRBV10-3,NA,TRBJ2-2,CAISERHNTGELFF,TGTGCCATCAGTGAGCGGCATAACACCGGGGAGCTGTTTTTT
medium-sized,TRBV7-8,NA,TRBJ1-1,CASSLAHTEAFF,TGTGCCAGCAGCTTAGCGCACACCGAAGCTTTCTTT